This paragraph reports one T cell receptor (beta chain). The specificity of this receptor is unknown. No much larger clone is present one base from it, and per-base qualities are unavailable. The CDR3, from cysteine to phenylalanine, totals 15 residues. The only DNA kept is the CDR3, 45 bases in frame from the first base. V was cut back by 0 bases and J by 6 bases, leaving a gap of 12 bases between them. CDR1 MNHEY and CDR2 SVGAGI were looked up in the germline V gene. This sample is drawn from a study of radiotherapy plus CTLA-4 blockade in lung cancer (dated by TCRdb to the late 2010s). Regarding the research as a whole: Objective responses occurred in approximately 17% of enrolled patients, and 31% achieved disease control. The paper as a whole reports these results and caveats: Increased serum interferon-beta after radiation, together with early dynamic changes in blood T cell clones, were reported to be the strongest predictors of response. TCR clones derived from tumors expanded in peripheral blood after treatment with radiotherapy and ipilimumab.

The library relied on the immunoSEQ multiplex PCR assay. As stored in TCRdb, this immuneACCESS dataset retains in-frame rearrangements with V and J assigned. A fraction of the clones does not appear; measured against another copy, unresolved V genes explain less than half of the discrepancy, and the remainder lacks a known reason. This sample lists about 62,000 clones; around 76% were detected once. About 3.1% of the sample is in the top ten clones. Focal radiation therapy combined with CTLA-4 blockade (ipilimumab) was tested in patients with chemo-refractory metastatic non-small-cell lung cancer. This specimen was peripheral blood, taken from a patient treated with radiotherapy plus ipilimumab. This sequence was found in a human donor with non-small cell lung cancer who had a complete response to radiotherapy plus ipilimumab. The chain employs TRBV6-5 and TRBJ2-1, with the D segment identity uncertain. Here is the DNA: TGTGCCAGCAGTTACTCGTATCTTTTCCCCAATGAGCAGTTCTTC. Translated, it gives CASSYSYLFPNEQFF.